The sequence of this T cell receptor beta chain was determined in a study of T cells in Graves' hyperthyroidism and ophthalmopathy. Overall study context: Peripheral blood specimens were obtained at initial diagnosis, prior to any treatment.

Germline V gene sequence: CDR1 SGHVS, CDR2 FNYEAQ. The CDR3 has 15 amino acids. Trimming cost V 5 bases and J 6 bases, with 20 bases left between them. TCR beta CDR3 regions were amplified from RNA transcripts. TCR CDR3 underwent first-round RT-PCR with the HTBI primer set. In TCRdb, the multiplex PCR reads were re-called with MiXCR into one record per CDR3 protein. The sample carries hundreds of thousands of distinct CDR3 sequences, under 25% recorded once. Pregnant or lactating patients were excluded, as were those with uncontrolled infection or other autoimmune disease. The sample taken for sequencing was blood. The gene calls are TRBV7-6 and TRBJ2-7, with D perhaps TRBD2 (5 bases). The source of this sequence is a man aged 30 to 39 with Graves' ophthalmopathy. CDR3 nucleotide sequence: TGTGCCAGCAGCCAAAATAACGGGATTCGTGTCGAGCAGTACTTC. It is translated as CASSQNNGIRVEQYF.